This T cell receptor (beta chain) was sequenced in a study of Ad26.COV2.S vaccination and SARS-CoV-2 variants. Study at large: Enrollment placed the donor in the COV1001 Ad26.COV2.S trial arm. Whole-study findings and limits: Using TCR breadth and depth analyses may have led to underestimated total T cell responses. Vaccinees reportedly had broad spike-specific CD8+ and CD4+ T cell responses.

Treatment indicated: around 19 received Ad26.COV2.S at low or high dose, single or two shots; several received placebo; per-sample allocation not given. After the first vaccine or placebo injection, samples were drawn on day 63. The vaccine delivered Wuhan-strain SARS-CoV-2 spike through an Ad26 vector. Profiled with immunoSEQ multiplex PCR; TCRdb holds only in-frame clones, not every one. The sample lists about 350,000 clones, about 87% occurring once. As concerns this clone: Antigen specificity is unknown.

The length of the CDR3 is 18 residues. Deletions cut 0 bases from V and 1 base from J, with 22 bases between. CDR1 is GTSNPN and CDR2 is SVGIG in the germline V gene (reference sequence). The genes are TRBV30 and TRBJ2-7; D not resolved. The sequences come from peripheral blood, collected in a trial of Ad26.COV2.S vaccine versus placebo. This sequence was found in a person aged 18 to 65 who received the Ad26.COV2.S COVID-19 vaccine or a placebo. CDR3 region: CAWSVQRRLGNVSYEQYF. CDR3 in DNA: TGTGCCTGGAGTGTACAAAGGCGTTTGGGCAATGTATCCTACGAGCAGTACTTC.